Listed below are T cell receptor beta chains from one sample, sequenced in a study of CD8+ T cells in alopecia areata. Sequencing used immunoSEQ multiplex PCR; TCRdb keeps in-frame clones, though not all of them. The sample contains about 76,000 clones, around two thirds of which appear only once. The specimen was CD8+ T cells sorted from blood, collected at week 24, from a patient treated with tofacitinib. The receptors here all came from a human donor with alopecia areata. CDR3s include the opening cysteine and the closing phenylalanine or tryptophan.

CDR3aa,j_gene,v_gene
CASSQDWSSYNEQFF,TRBJ2-1,TRBV4-3
CASSHPGRLPYEQYF,TRBJ2-7,TRBV7-9
CASSLSIGETQYF,TRBJ2-5,TRBV13
CASSKGLSLYEQYF,TRBJ2-7,TRBV19
CASSQSAGTGAEAFF,TRBJ1-1,TRBV23-1
CASSLSQGFHEQYF,TRBJ2-7,TRBV7-9
CASSSRQGSYEQYF,TRBJ2-7,TRBV13
CASSQGTGGTRDTEAFF,TRBJ1-1,TRBV4-1
CASSLDTGLFYGYTF,TRBJ1-2,TRBV7-9
CASSLGLGGDSNQPQHF,TRBJ1-5,TRBV7-9
CASSQESVSGANVLTF,TRBJ2-6,TRBV4-3
CASSGGLGSTEAFF,TRBJ1-1,TRBV5-1
CASGDRDYNSPLHF,TRBJ1-6,TRBV2
CASSPGTGTYEQYF,TRBJ2-7,TRBV5-1
CASSGGGGVGDTQYF,TRBJ2-3,TRBV25-1
CASSLTLGGFNYGYTF,TRBJ1-2,TRBV7-2
CASRQFHRDRTQYF,TRBJ2-5,TRBV19
CASSEGTSGETQYF,TRBJ2-5,TRBV2
CASSSERMDGYTF,TRBJ1-2,TRBV27
CASSTGTANTGELFF,TRBJ2-2,TRBV9
CASSPWDATEAFF,TRBJ1-1,TRBV7-9
CASSYFVAGAYNEQFF,TRBJ2-1,TRBV6-5
CASSSSIKHANTEAFF,TRBJ1-1,TRBV7-9
CSVHLGSNTEAFF,TRBJ1-1,TRBV29-1
CASSHTDRVWAKNIQYF,TRBJ2-4,TRBV5-8
CASSYRQGGVYEQYF,TRBJ2-7,TRBV5-1
CASSEIIPSRGQETQYF,TRBJ2-5,TRBV25-1
CASSHRGITEAFF,TRBJ1-1,TRBV27
CASSAWDGGETQYF,TRBJ2-5,TRBV9
CASTSRDRDYSGANVLTF,TRBJ2-6,TRBV19
CASSWGQGLGQPQHF,TRBJ1-5,TRBV2
CASSLASAGPLDTGELFF,TRBJ2-2,TRBV7-8
CASSIQRGDEAFF,TRBJ1-1,TRBV19
CASSATMGPYEQYF,TRBJ2-7,TRBV9
CASGYYEQYF,TRBJ2-7,TRBV28
CASSIPGGDNEQFF,TRBJ2-1,TRBV19
CASSLGVLGGYGYTF,TRBJ1-2,TRBV13
CASIKIGTSYEQYF,TRBJ2-7,TRBV6-1
CASSLAGYEAFF,TRBJ1-1,TRBV7-9
CASSQTVSYEQYF,TRBJ2-7,TRBV27
CASSGTGVYEQYF,TRBJ2-7,TRBV27
CSVELPNTGELFF,TRBJ2-2,TRBV29-1
CASSLGGSYSNQPQHF,TRBJ1-5,TRBV6-5
CASSSGQGQGANVLTF,TRBJ2-6,TRBV7-3
CASSRTGRYEQYF,TRBJ2-7,TRBV23-1